This TCR beta chain derives from a study of OX40 agonist ivuxolimab in advanced cancers. Across the study: The eligibility criteria allowed prior anti-PD-1, anti-PD-L1 or anti-CTLA-4 therapy, and about 40% had some. Findings and limits, study-wide: Among the lowest peripheral clonal expansion occurred in 0.1-3.0 mg/kg partial responders.

TCRdb keeps only in-frame clones here, not all; method: immunoSEQ multiplex PCR. The table records about 150,000 clones, around 93% of them present only once. Turning to this clone: Its antigen is not known.

Here the sequenced sample was CD4+ or CD8+ T cells sorted from blood, taken in a trial of the OX40 agonist ivuxolimab. The TCR originated in an adult with an advanced solid tumor such as melanoma, head and neck, liver or kidney cancer.

The CDR3, as DNA: TGTGCCAGTAGTATTTTTGGGGGCCATGAAGCTTTCTTT. Translated: CASSIFGGHEAFF. The chain uses TRBV19 and TRBJ1-1, with D tentatively TRBD1 (6 bases). Trimming removed 3 bases at V and 7 bases at J, with 12 bases between. Germline loops: CDR1 LNHDA, CDR2 SQIVND (reference sequence). The CDR3 spans 13 residues.